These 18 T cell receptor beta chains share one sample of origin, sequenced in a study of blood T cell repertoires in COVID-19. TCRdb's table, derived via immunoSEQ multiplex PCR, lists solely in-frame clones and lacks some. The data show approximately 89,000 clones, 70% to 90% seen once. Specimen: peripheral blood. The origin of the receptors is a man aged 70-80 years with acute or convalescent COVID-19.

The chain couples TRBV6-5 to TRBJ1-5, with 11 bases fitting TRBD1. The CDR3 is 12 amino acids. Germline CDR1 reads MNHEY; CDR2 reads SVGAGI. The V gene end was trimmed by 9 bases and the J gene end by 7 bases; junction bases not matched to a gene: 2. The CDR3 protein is CASGQGAQPQHF. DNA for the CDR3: TGTGCCAGTGGACAGGGGGCACAGCCCCAGCATTTT.

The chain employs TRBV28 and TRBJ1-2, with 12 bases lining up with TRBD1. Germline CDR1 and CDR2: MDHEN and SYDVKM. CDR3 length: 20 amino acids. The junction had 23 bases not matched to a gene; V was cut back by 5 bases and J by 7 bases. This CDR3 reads CASSLPQSPRPGTGGGGYTF. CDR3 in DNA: TGTGCCAGCAGTCTGCCACAATCCCCGCGTCCCGGGACAGGGGGCGGTGGCTACACCTTC.

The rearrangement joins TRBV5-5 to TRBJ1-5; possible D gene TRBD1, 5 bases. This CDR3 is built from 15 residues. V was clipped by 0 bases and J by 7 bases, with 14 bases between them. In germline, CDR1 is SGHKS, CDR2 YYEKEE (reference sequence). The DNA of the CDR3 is TGTGCCAGCAGCTTGGAGAGGCAGGGTACCCAGCCCCAGCATTTT. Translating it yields CASSLERQGTQPQHF.

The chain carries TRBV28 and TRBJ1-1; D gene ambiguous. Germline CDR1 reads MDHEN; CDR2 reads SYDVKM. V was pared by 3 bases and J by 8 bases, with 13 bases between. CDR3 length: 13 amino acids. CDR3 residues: CASSFPLSIEAFF. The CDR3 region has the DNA TGTGCCAGCAGTTTCCCCCTCAGTATCGAAGCTTTCTTT.

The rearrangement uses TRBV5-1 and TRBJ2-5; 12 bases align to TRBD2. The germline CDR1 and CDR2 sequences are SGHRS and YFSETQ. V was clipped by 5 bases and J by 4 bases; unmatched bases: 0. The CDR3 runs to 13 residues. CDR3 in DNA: TGCGCCAGCAGGGGACTAGCGGGAGAGACCCAGTACTTC. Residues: CASRGLAGETQYF.

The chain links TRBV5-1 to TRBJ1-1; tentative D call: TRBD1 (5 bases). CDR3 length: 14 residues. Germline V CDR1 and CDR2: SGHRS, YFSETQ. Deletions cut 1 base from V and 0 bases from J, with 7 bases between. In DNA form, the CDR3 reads TGCGCCAGCAGCTTGACAGGATTGAACACTGAAGCTTTCTTT. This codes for CASSLTGLNTEAFF.

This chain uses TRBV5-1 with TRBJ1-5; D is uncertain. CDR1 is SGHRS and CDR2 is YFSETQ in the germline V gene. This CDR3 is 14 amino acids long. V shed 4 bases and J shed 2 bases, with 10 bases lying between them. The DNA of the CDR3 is TGCGCCAGCAGCCCCGACGGGGGCAATCAGCCCCAGCATTTT. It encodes CASSPDGGNQPQHF.

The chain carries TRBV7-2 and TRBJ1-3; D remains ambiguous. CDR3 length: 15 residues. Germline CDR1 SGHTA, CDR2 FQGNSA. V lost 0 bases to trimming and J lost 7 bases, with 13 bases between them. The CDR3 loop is CASSLAPHPSNTIYF. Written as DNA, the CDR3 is TGTGCCAGCAGCTTAGCGCCCCACCCGAGCAACACCATATATTTT.

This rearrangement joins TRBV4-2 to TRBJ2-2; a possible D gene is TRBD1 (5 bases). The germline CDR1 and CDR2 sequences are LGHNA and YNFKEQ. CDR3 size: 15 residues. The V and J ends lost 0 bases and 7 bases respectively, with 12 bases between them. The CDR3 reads CASSQEGDSIGELFF. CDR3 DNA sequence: TGTGCCAGCAGCCAAGAGGGCGACAGTATCGGGGAGCTGTTTTTT.

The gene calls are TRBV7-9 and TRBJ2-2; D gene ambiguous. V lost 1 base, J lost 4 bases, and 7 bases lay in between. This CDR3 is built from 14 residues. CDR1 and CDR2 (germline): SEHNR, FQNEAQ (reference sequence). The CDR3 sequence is CASSLVASTGELFF. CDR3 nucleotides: TGTGCCAGCAGCTTAGTGGCTTCCACCGGGGAGCTGTTTTTT.

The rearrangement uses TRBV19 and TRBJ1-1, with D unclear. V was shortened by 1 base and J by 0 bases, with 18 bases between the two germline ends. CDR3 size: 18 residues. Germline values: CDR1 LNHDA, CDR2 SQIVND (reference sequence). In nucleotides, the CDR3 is TGTGCCAGTAGTATAGGTGGAGGGAGACGGGTCCTGAACACTGAAGCTTTCTTT. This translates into CASSIGGGRRVLNTEAFF.

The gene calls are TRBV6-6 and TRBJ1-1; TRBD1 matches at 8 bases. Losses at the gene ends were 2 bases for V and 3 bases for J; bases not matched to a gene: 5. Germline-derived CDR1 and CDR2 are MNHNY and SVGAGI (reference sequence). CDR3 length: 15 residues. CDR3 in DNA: TGTGCCAGCAGTTACCAAATACAGGGGGACACTGAAGCTTTCTTT. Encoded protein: CASSYQIQGDTEAFF.

The CDR3 DNA is TGCGCCAGCAGCCCTGATATTAGCGGGGTTAAAGAGCAGTTCTTC. Its protein product is CASSPDISGVKEQFF. The genes are TRBV5-1 and TRBJ2-1; 8 bases match TRBD2. V shed 4 bases and J 10 bases; nucleotides not matched to a gene: 13. This CDR3 has 15 amino acids. Per germline, CDR1 SGHRS and CDR2 YFSETQ.

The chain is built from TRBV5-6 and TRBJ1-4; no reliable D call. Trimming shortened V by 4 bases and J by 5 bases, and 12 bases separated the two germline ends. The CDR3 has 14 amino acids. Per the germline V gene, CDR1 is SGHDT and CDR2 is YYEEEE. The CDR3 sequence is CASSRGSVNEKLFF. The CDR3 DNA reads TGTGCCAGCAGCCGCGGGAGTGTAAATGAAAAACTGTTTTTT.

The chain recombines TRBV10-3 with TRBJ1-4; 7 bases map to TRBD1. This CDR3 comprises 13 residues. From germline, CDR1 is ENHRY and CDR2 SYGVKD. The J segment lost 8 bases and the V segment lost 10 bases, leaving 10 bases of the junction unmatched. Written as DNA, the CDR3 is TGTGCCAGCACAGGGGCGGCTGGAGAAAAACTGTTTTTT. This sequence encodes CASTGAAGEKLFF.

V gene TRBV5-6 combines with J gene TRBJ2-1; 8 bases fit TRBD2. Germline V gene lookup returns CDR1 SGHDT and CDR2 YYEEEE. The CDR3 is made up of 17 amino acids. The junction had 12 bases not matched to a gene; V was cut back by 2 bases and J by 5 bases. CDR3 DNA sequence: TGTGCCAGCAGCTTAAAACCCCCGCGGGGGGCAAACAATGAGCAGTTCTTC. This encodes CASSLKPPRGANNEQFF. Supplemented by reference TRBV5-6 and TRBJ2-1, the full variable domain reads DAGVTQSPTHLIKTRGQQVTLRCSPKSGHDTVSWYQQALGQGPQFIFQYYEEEERQRGNFPDRFSGHQFPNYSSELNVNALLLGDSALYLCASSLKPPRGANNEQFFGPGTRLTVL.

The CDR3 protein is CASSEGQVNTEAFF. The CDR3 DNA is TGTGCCAGCAGCGAGGGACAGGTAAACACTGAAGCTTTCTTT. The chain combines TRBV7-2 with TRBJ1-1, with 8 bases aligning to TRBD1. The CDR3 has 14 residues. Germline loops: CDR1 SGHTA, CDR2 FQGNSA. The ends lost 5 bases at V and 2 bases at J; junction bases unmatched: 4.

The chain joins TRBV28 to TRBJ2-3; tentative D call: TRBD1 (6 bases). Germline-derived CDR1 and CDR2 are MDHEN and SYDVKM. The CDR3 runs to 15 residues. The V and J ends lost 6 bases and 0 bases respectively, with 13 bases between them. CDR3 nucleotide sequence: TGTGCCAGCAGCCGCCGAGGGGGAAGCACAGATACGCAGTATTTT. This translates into CASSRRGGSTDTQYF.